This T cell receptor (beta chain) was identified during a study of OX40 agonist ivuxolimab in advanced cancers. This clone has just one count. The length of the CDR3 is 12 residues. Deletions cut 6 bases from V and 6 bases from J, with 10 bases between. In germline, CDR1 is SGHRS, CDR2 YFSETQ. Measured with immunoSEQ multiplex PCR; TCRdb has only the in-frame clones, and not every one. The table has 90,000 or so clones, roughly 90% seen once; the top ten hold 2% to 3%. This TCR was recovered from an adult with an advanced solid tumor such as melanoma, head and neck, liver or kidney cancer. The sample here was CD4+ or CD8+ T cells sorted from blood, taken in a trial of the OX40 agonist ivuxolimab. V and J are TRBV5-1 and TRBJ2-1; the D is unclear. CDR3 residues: CASTELGNEQFF. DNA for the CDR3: TGCGCCAGCACCGAGCTGGGCAATGAGCAGTTCTTC.